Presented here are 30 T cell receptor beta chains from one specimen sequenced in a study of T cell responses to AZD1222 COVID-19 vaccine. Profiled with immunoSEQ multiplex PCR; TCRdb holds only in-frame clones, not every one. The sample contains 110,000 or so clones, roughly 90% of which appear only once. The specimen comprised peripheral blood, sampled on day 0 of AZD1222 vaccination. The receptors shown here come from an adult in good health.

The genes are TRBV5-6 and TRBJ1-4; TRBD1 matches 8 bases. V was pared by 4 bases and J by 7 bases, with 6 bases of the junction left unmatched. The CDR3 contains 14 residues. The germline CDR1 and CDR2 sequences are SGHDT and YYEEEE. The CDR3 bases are TGTGCCAGCAGCCTACAGGGGGTTTTTGAAAAACTGTTTTTT. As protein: CASSLQGVFEKLFF.

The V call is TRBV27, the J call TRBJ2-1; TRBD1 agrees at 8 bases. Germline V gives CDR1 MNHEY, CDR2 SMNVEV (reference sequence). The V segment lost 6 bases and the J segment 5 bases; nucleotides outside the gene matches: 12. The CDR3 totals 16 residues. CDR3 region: CASRNPLRGLHNEQFF. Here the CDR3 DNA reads TGTGCCAGCAGGAACCCTCTCAGGGGGCTTCACAATGAGCAGTTCTTC.

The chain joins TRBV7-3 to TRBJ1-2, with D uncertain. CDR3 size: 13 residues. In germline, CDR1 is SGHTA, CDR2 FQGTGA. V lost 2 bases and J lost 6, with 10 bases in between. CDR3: CASSLSKRDGYTF. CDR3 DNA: TGTGCCAGCAGCTTATCTAAACGAGATGGCTACACCTTC.

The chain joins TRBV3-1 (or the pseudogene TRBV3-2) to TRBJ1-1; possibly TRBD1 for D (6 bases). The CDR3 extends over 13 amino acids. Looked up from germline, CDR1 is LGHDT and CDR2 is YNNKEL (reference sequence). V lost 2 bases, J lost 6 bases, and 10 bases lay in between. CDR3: CASSQRQAAEAFF. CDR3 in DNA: TGTGCCAGCAGCCAAAGACAGGCGGCTGAAGCTTTCTTT.

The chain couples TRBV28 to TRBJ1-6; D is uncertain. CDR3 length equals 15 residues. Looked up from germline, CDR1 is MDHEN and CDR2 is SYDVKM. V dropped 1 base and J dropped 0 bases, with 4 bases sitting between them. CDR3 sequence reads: CASSLFSSYNSPLHF. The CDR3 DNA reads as TGTGCCAGCAGTTTATTTTCCTCCTATAATTCACCCCTCCACTTT.

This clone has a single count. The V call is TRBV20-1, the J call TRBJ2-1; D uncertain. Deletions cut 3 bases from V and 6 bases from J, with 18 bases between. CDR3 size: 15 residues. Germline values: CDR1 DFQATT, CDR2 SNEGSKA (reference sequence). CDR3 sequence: CSASGNSRATNEQFF. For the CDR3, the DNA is TGCAGTGCTAGTGGAAACTCCCGGGCCACCAATGAGCAGTTCTTC.

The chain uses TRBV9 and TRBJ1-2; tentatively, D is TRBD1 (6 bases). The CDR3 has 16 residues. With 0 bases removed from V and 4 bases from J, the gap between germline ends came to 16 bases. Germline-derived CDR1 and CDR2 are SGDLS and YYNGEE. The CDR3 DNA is TGTGCCAGCAGCGTAGACTGGCAGGGGATAAGCTATGGCTACACCTTC. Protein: CASSVDWQGISYGYTF.

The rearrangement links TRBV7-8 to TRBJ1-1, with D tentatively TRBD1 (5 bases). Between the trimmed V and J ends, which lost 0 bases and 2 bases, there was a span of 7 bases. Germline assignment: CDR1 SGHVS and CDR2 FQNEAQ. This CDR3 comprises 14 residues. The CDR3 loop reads CASSLATVNTEAFF. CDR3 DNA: TGTGCCAGCAGCTTAGCGACAGTAAACACTGAAGCTTTCTTT.

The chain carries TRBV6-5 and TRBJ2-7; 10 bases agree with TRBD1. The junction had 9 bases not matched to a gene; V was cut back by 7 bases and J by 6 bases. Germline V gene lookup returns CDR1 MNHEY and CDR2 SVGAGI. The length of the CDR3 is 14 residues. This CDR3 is CASTVPGQGSEQYF. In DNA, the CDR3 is TGTGCCAGCACCGTACCGGGACAGGGGTCCGAGCAGTACTTC.

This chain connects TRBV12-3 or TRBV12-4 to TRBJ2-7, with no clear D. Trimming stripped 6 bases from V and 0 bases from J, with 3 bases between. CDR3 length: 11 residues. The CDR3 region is CASSDSYEQYF. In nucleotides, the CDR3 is TGTGCCAGCAGCGACTCCTACGAGCAGTACTTC.

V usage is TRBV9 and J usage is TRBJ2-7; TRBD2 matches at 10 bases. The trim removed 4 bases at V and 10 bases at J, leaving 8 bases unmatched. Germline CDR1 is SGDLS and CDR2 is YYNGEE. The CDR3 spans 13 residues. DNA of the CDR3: TGTGCCAGCAGCACCGAAGGGACTAGCGTACAGTACTTC. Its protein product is CASSTEGTSVQYF. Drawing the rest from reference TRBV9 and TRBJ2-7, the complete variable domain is DSGVTQTPKHLITATGQRVTLRCSPRSGDLSVYWYQQSLDQGLQFLIQYYNGEERAKGNILERFSAQQFPDLHSELNLSSLELGDSALYFCASSTEGTSVQYFGPGTRLTVT.

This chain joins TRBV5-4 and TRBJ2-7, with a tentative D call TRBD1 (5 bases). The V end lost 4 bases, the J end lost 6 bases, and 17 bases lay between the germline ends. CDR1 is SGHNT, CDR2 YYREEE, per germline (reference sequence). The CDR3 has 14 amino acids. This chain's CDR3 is CASSPGQGTLEQYF. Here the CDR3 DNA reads TGTGCCAGCAGCCCCGGGCAGGGTACTCTCGAGCAGTACTTC. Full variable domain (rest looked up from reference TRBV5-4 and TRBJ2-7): ETGVTQSPTHLIKTRGQQVTLRCSSQSGHNTVSWYQQALGQGPQFIFQYYREEENGRGNFPPRFSGLQFPNYSSELNVNALELDDSALYLCASSPGQGTLEQYFGPGTRLTVT.

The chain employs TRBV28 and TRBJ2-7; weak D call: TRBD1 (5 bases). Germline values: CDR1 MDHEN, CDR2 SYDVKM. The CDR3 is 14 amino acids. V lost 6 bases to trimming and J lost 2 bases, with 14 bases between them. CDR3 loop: CASSSLGVTYEQYF. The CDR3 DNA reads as TGTGCCAGCAGCTCCCTAGGGGTCACCTACGAGCAGTACTTC.

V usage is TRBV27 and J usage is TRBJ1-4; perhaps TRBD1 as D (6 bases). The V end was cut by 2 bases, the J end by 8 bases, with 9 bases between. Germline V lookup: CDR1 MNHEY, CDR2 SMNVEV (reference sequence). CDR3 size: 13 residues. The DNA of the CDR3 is TGTGCCAGCAGTTTAATTCAGGGGGAAAAACTGTTTTTT. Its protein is CASSLIQGEKLFF. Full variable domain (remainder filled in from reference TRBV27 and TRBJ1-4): EAQVTQNPRYLITVTGKKLTVTCSQNMNHEYMSWYRQDPGLGLRQIYYSMNVEVTDKGDVPEGYKVSRKEKRNFPLILESPSPNQTSLYFCASSLIQGEKLFFGSGTQLSVL.

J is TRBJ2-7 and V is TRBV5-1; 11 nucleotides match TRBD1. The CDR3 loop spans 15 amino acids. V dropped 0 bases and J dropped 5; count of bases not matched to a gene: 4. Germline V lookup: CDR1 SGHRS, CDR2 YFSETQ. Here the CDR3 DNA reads TGCGCCAGCAGCTTGGGGGGACAGGGGGTCCACGAGCAGTACTTC. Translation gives CASSLGGQGVHEQYF.

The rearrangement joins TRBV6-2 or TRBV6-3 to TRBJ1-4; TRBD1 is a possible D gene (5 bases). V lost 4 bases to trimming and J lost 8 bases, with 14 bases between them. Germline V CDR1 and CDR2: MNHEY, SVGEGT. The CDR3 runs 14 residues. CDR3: CASSLGLYEEKLFF. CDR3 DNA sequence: TGTGCCAGCAGTTTGGGACTTTACGAGGAAAAACTGTTTTTT.

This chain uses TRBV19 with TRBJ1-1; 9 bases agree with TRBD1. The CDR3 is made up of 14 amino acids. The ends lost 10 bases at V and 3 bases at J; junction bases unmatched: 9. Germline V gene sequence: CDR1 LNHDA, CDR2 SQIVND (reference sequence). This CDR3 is CATSSQGADTEAFF. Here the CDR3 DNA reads TGTGCCACCTCATCACAGGGGGCGGACACTGAAGCTTTCTTT.

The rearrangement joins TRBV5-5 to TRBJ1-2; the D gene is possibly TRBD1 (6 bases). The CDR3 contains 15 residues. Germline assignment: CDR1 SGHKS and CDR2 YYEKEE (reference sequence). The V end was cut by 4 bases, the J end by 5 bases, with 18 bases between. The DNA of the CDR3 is TGTGCCAGCAGCCCTGGGGGGGCCAGACCATATGGCTACACCTTC. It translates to CASSPGGARPYGYTF. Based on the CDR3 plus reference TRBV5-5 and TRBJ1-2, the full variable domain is DAGVTQSPTHLIKTRGQQVTLRCSPISGHKSVSWYQQVLGQGPQFIFQYYEKEERGRGNFPDRFSARQFPNYSSELNVNALLLGDSALYLCASSPGGARPYGYTFGSGTRLTVV.

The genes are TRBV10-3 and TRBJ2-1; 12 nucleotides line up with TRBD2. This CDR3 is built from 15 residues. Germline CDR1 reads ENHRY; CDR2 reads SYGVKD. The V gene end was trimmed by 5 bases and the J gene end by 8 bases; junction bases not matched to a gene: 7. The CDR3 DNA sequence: TGTGCCATCAGTACCGGACTAGCGGGGATTTATGAGCAGTTCTTC. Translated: CAISTGLAGIYEQFF.

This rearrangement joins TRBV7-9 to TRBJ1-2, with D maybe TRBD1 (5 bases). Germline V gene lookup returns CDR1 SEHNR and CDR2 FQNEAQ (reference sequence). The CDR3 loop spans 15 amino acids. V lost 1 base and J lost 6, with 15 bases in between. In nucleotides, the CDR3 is TGTGCCAGCAGCTTAGTCCCCAGGGTAGGTGATGGCTACACCTTC. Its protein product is CASSLVPRVGDGYTF.

The DNA of the CDR3 is TGTGCCAGCAGTTACTCGGGACATAACACTGAAGCTTTCTTT. The encoded protein is CASSYSGHNTEAFF. The chain carries TRBV6-5 and TRBJ1-1, with D maybe TRBD1 (6 bases). CDR1 is MNHEY and CDR2 is SVGAGI in the germline V gene. The CDR3 contains 14 residues. V was trimmed by 0 bases and J by 2 bases, leaving 7 bases between them.

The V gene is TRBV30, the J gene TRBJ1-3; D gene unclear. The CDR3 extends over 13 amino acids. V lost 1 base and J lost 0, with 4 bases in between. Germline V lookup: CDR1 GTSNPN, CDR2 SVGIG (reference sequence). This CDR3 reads CAWSGISGNTIYF. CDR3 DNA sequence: TGTGCCTGGAGTGGTATCTCTGGAAACACCATATATTTT.

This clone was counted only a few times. CDR3 nucleotides: TGTGCCAGCAGTGAACTGAGGGGCCTCTCTGGAAACACCATATATTTT. Amino acids: CASSELRGLSGNTIYF. This chain links TRBV6-1 with TRBJ1-3, with D possibly TRBD1 on 5 matching bases. Germline values: CDR1 MNHNS, CDR2 SASEGT. The CDR3 totals 16 residues. The V and J ends lost 2 bases and 0 bases respectively, with 11 bases between them.

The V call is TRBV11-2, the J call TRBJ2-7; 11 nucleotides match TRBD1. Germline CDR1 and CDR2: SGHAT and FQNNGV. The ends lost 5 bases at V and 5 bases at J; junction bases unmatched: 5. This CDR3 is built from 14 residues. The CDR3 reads CASSTWTGGDEQYF. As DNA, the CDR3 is TGTGCCAGCAGCACTTGGACAGGGGGCGACGAGCAGTACTTC.

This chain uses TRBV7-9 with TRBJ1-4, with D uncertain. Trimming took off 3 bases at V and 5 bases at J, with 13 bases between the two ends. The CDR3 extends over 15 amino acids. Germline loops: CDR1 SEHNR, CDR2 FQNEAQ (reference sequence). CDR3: CASSFQTELNEKLFF. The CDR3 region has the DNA TGTGCCAGCAGCTTCCAGACGGAACTGAATGAAAAACTGTTTTTT.

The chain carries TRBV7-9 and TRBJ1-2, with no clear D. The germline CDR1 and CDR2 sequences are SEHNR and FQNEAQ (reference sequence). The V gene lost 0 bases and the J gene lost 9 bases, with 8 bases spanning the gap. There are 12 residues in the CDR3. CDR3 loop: CASSLALESYTF. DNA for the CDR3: TGTGCCAGCAGCTTAGCCCTCGAGAGCTACACCTTC.

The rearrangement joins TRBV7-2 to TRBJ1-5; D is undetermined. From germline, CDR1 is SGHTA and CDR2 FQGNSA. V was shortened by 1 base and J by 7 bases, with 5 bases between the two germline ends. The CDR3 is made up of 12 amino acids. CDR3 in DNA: TGTGCCAGCAGCTTAGATTGGCAGCCCCAGCATTTT. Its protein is CASSLDWQPQHF.

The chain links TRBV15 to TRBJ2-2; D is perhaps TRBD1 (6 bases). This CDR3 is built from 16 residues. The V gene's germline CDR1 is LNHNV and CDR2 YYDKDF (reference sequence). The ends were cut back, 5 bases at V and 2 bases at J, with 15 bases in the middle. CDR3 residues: CATSGWDTTNTGELFF. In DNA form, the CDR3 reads TGTGCCACCAGCGGCTGGGACACTACCAACACCGGGGAGCTGTTTTTT.

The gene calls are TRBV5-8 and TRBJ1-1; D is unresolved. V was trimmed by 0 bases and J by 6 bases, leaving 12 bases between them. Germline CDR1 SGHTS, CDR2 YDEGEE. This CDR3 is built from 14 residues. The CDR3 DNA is TGTGCCAGCAGCTTGGTTTTGTACGGGGCTGAAGCTTTCTTT. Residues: CASSLVLYGAEAFF.

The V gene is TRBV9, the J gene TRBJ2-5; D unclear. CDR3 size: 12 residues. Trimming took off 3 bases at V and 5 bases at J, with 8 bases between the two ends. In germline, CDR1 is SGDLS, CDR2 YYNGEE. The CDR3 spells CASSANGETQYF. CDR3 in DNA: TGTGCCAGCAGCGCCAATGGGGAGACCCAGTACTTC. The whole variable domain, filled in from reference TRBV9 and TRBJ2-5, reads DSGVTQTPKHLITATGQRVTLRCSPRSGDLSVYWYQQSLDQGLQFLIQYYNGEERAKGNILERFSAQQFPDLHSELNLSSLELGDSALYFCASSANGETQYFGPGTRLLVL.